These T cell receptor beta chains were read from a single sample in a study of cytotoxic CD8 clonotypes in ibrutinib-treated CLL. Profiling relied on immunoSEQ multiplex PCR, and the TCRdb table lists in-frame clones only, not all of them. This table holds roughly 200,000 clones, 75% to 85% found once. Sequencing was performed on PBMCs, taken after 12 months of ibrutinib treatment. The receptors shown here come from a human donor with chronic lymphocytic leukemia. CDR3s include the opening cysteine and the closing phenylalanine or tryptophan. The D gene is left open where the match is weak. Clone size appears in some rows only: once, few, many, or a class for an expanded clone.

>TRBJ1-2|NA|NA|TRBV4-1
CASSQDKSPDYGYTF
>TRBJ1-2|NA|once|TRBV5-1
CASSFPDSASYGYTF
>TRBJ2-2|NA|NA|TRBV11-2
CASSLEPTNGELFF
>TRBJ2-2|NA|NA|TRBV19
CASTRAGELFF
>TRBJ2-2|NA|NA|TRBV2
CASSEFVENTGELFF
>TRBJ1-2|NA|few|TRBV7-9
CASSPTGGDGYTF
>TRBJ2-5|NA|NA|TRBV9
CASSVRRGEGETQYF
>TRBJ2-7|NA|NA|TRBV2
CASSRAQSSYEQYF
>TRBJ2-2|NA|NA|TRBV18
CASSPQDSDTGELFF
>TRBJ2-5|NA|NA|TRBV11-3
CASSLGARYQETQYF
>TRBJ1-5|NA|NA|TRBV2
CASSLGGHNQPQHF
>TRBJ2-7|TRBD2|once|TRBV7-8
CASSFGGTVPYEQYF
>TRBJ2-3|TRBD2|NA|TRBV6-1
CASSAGLAGARRRDTQYF
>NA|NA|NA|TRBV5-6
CASSSYPVAELFF
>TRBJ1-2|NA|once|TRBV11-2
CASSEASSNYGYTF